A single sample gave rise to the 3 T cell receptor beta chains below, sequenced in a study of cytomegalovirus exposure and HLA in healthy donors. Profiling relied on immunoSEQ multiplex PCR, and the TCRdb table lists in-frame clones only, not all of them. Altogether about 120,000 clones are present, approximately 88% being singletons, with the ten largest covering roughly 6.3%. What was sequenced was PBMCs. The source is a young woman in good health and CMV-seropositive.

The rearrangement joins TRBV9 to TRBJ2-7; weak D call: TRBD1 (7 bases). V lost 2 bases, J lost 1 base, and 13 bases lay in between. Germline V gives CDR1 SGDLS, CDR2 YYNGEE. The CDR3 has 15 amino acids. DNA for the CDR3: TGTGCCAGCAGCGTTGCGGGACAGCTATCCTACGAGCAGTACTTC. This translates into CASSVAGQLSYEQYF. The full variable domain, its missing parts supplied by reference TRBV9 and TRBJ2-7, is DSGVTQTPKHLITATGQRVTLRCSPRSGDLSVYWYQQSLDQGLQFLIQYYNGEERAKGNILERFSAQQFPDLHSELNLSSLELGDSALYFCASSVAGQLSYEQYFGPGTRLTVT.

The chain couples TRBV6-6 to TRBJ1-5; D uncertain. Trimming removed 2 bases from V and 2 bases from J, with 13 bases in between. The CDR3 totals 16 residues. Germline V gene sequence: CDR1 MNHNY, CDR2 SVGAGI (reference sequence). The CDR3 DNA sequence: TGTGCCAGCAGTTACGCTACTCCCCGAGGCAATCAGCCCCAGCATTTT. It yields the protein CASSYATPRGNQPQHF.

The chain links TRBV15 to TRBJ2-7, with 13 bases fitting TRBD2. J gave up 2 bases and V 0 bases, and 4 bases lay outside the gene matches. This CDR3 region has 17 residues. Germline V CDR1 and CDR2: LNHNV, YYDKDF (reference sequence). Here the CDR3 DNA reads TGTGCCACCAGCAGAGATCGGGGGACTAGCGGGACCTACGAGCAGTACTTC. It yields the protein CATSRDRGTSGTYEQYF.